The 20 T cell receptor beta chains given below trace back to one sample, sequenced in a study of blood T cells in healthy people across ages. Using a J-beta primer mix together with a sample-barcoded 5' primer, a second PCR was run for roughly 6 to 11 cycles. TCRdb reprocessed the 5' RACE reads with MiXCR, giving one entry per CDR3 protein. Counted here are some 860,000 distinct CDR3 sequences, approximately 53% occurring once; the ten biggest clones make up 20% to 30%. The source material was blood. Source of these receptors: a man aged 35-49 years in good health.

The V gene is TRBV12-3 or TRBV12-4, the J gene TRBJ1-1; 7 bases align to TRBD1. The CDR3 extends over 15 amino acids. Trimming took 6 bases from V and 5 from J; bases not matched to a gene: 12. CDR3 sequence (DNA): TGTGCCAGCAGCTTACGGGACAGCAGGATTACTGAAGCTTTCTTT. Translation: CASSLRDSRITEAFF.

This rearrangement joins TRBV29-1 to TRBJ1-2, with TRBD1 matching 7 bases. This CDR3 has 13 residues. Losses at the gene ends were 6 bases for V and 8 bases for J; bases not matched to a gene: 12. Germline-derived CDR1 and CDR2 are SQVTM and ANQGSEA. The CDR3, as DNA: TGCAGCGTCATGGGGACAGAGGATTACGGCTACACCTTC. Residues: CSVMGTEDYGYTF.

The gene calls are TRBV7-8 and TRBJ1-2; 8 positions match TRBD1. V gave up 3 bases and J gave up 3 bases; unmatched junction bases: 9. Germline V gene lookup returns CDR1 SGHVS and CDR2 FQNEAQ. CDR3 length: 16 amino acids. CDR3 coding DNA: TGTGCCAGCAGCTTTGATACAGGGGGTTCTGACTATGGCTACACCTTC. It codes for CASSFDTGGSDYGYTF.

The V call is TRBV28, the J call TRBJ2-7, with D possibly matching TRBD2 (6 bases). Near its end, the DNA agrees better with TRBJ2-5, so the J call may be wrong. The length of the CDR3 is 15 residues. Per germline, CDR1 MDHEN and CDR2 SYDVKM. Written as DNA, the CDR3 is TGTGCCAGCAGCGATTCGGGGACTTGGAAAGAGACCCAGTACTTC. It specifies CASSDSGTWKETQYF.

This clonotype was detected once. A much bigger clone sits one base away, suggesting this may be a read error. The rearrangement links TRBV12-3 or TRBV12-4 to TRBJ2-1; TRBD2 might be the D (5 bases). V shed 7 bases and J shed 2 bases, with 9 bases lying between them. The CDR3 consists of 13 residues. CDR3 in DNA: TGTGCCAGCAAGGGCGGGCCCTACAATGAGCAGTTCTTC. Its translation: CASKGGPYNEQFF.

For the CDR3, the DNA is TGCAGCGTTGATAGTGGTCGGGGGTGGAATGAGCAGTTCTTC. Its protein product is CSVDSGRGWNEQFF. This chain joins TRBV29-1 and TRBJ2-1; possibly TRBD2 for D (6 bases). CDR3 length: 14 residues. Germline-derived CDR1 and CDR2 are SQVTM and ANQGSEA. V lost 3 bases to trimming and J lost 7 bases, with 16 bases between them.

The J gene is TRBJ2-5, the V gene TRBV6-1; 7 bases match TRBD1. CDR1 and CDR2 (germline): MNHNS, SASEGT. CDR3 size: 15 residues. J lost 5 bases, V lost 7 bases, and 13 bases had no gene match. Here the CDR3 DNA reads TGTGCCAGCACCGCCCTAAAGGGGGCGTGGGAGACCCAGTACTTC. It encodes CASTALKGAWETQYF.

This clonotype was picked up one time. CDR3 protein: CSVRRVNSYEQYF. The DNA of the CDR3 is TGCAGCGTTCGGCGGGTGAACTCCTACGAGCAGTACTTC. The J gene is TRBJ2-4, the V gene TRBV29-1, with D perhaps TRBD2 (5 bases). The DNA end is a closer match to TRBJ2-7, so the J assignment may be wrong. This CDR3 is built from 13 residues. CDR1 and CDR2 (germline): SQVTM, ANQGSEA.

This chain uses TRBV5-1 with TRBJ2-7, with 7 bases matching TRBD2. V lost 0 bases and J lost 2; bases outside the gene matches: 5. Germline loops: CDR1 SGHRS, CDR2 YFSETQ. The CDR3 loop spans 15 amino acids. The chain's CDR3 is CASSLEGTKTYEQYF. Here the CDR3 DNA reads TGCGCCAGCAGCTTGGAGGGGACTAAAACCTACGAGCAGTACTTC.

This clonotype occurred a few times. This chain links TRBV29-1 with TRBJ1-2; the D is unclear. The CDR3 consists of 13 residues. V gave up 2 bases and J gave up 5 bases, with 12 bases separating them. CDR1 is SQVTM and CDR2 is ANQGSEA in the germline V gene. CDR3 coding DNA: TGCAGCGTTGAAACTAGAGGGTCTTATGGCTACACCTTC. Translation: CSVETRGSYGYTF.

V is TRBV12-3 or TRBV12-4 and J is TRBJ2-3; D gene ambiguous. Trimming took 3 bases from V and 4 from J, leaving 5 bases between them. CDR3 length: 12 amino acids. CDR3 loop: CASSLDPDTQYF. CDR3 coding DNA: TGTGCCAGCAGTTTGGACCCAGATACGCAGTATTTT.

This chain uses TRBV12-5 with TRBJ2-3; 8 positions agree with TRBD1. After removal of 3 bases from V and 4 bases from J, the junction contained 9 bases not matched to a gene. The CDR3 runs to 16 residues. Per germline, CDR1 LGHNT and CDR2 FRNRAP. CDR3 sequence (DNA): TGTGCTAGTGGTTTCGGGCTTAGCAGGGGGCCAGATACGCAGTATTTT. Translating gives CASGFGLSRGPDTQYF.

J is TRBJ1-1 and V is TRBV6-6; no firm D call. The CDR3 loop spans 12 amino acids. The V gene lost 4 bases and the J gene lost 11 bases, with 14 bases spanning the gap. Germline CDR1 and CDR2: MNHNY and SVGAGI (reference sequence). The DNA for the CDR3 is TGTGCCAGCAGTTTCGATCAGCGGAGGGCTTTCTTT. Protein product: CASSFDQRRAFF.

Remarks on this clonotype: The junction and the germline gene differ at one end; a read error may be behind it. CDR3 region: CASNSPGGVSTDTRYF. The CDR3 DNA sequence: TGTGCCAGCAACTCCCCGGGGGGGGTTAGCACAGATACGCGGTATTTT. The chain has TRBV28 and TRBJ2-3; 8 nucleotides agree with TRBD2. The germline V gene has CDR1 MDHEN and CDR2 SYDVKM. The CDR3 is 16 residues long.

This clonotype turned up a few times. The CDR3: CASSQERGNYYNEQFF. In nucleotides, the CDR3 is TGCGCCAGCAGCCAAGAAAGGGGGAACTACTACAATGAGCAGTTCTTC. The rearrangement links TRBV4-1 to TRBJ2-1; TRBD1 might be the D (6 bases). Germline CDR1 is MGHRA and CDR2 is YSYEKL. CDR3 size: 16 residues. Trimming removed 0 bases from V and 3 bases from J, with 12 bases in between.

The rearrangement joins TRBV20-1 to TRBJ2-7; 9 bases fit TRBD2. CDR3 length equals 15 residues. V lost 0 bases to trimming and J lost 2 bases; unmatched junction nucleotides: 5. Germline-derived CDR1 and CDR2 are DFQATT and SNEGSKA (reference sequence). CDR3 DNA sequence: TGCAGTGCTAGAGATCTGATAGCGGGAGCCTACGAGCAGTACTTC. Its translation: CSARDLIAGAYEQYF.

The V gene is TRBV19, the J gene TRBJ2-1, with TRBD1 matching 10 bases. CDR1 and CDR2 (germline): LNHDA, SQIVND (reference sequence). After removal of 10 bases from V and 1 base from J, the junction contained 7 bases not matched to a gene. The CDR3 length is 15 residues. The CDR3 reads CATRMDRGSYNEQFF. The CDR3, as DNA: TGTGCCACCAGGATGGACAGGGGGTCCTACAATGAGCAGTTCTTC.

The chain employs TRBV9 and TRBJ2-1; D unclear. V was shortened by 2 bases and J by 7 bases, with 10 bases between the two germline ends. Germline CDR1 and CDR2: SGDLS and YYNGEE. CDR3 length equals 13 residues. The CDR3 sequence: CASSVLSDNEQFF. CDR3 nucleotides: TGTGCCAGCAGCGTTTTGTCTGATAATGAGCAGTTCTTC. Looking up the rest from reference TRBV9 and TRBJ2-1 gives the full variable domain: DSGVTQTPKHLITATGQRVTLRCSPRSGDLSVYWYQQSLDQGLQFLIQYYNGEERAKGNILERFSAQQFPDLHSELNLSSLELGDSALYFCASSVLSDNEQFFGPGTRLTVL.

This clonotype has just a few counts. V is TRBV5-1 and J is TRBJ2-1, with 8 bases that match TRBD2. CDR3 length: 16 amino acids. Germline V lookup: CDR1 SGHRS, CDR2 YFSETQ. The junction had 16 bases not matched to a gene; V was cut back by 5 bases and J by 9 bases. The CDR3 spells CASSSSRGGPFSEQFF. The CDR3 region has the DNA TGCGCCAGCAGTTCCTCCCGGGGGGGCCCCTTCTCTGAGCAGTTCTTC.

The rearrangement uses TRBV13 and TRBJ2-7; D remains ambiguous. The end of the DNA aligns better with TRBJ2-5, so the J call may be wrong. The length of the CDR3 is 15 residues. Germline V gene data show CDR1 as PRHDT and CDR2 as FYEKMQ (reference sequence). The CDR3 is CASSLSAVSQETQYF. Written as DNA, the CDR3 is TGTGCCAGCAGCTTAAGCGCAGTATCACAAGAGACCCAGTACTTC.